Listed below are T cell receptor beta chains from one sample, sequenced in a study of blood T cell repertoires in COVID-19. Repertoires were generated with immunoSEQ multiplex PCR, while TCRdb's copy carries only in-frame clones and drops some. This repertoire shows 90,000 or so clones, around 72% found once; its top ten account for around 15%. The sequenced material came from peripheral blood. The receptors originated from a woman aged 80 or over with acute or convalescent COVID-19. Both conserved end residues are part of each CDR3. The order of the fields is D gene, clone size, J gene, V gene, CDR3 DNA, CDR3 protein. The D gene is left open where the match is weak. Clone size, where shown, is once, few, many, or a class for clones that have expanded.

D: -
size: -
J: TRBJ1-6
V: TRBV18
DNA: TGTGCCAGCTCACCAGAAGCAGGGTGGAATTCACCCCTCCACTTT
CDR3: CASSPEAGWNSPLHF

D: TRBD1
size: -
J: TRBJ1-1
V: TRBV10-3
DNA: TGTGCCATCAGCGGGACAGGGGGCGCGGGCACTGAAGCTTTCTTT
CDR3: CAISGTGGAGTEAFF

D: -
size: -
J: TRBJ1-2
V: TRBV3-1/TRBV3-2
DNA: TGTGCCAGCAGCCAAGATAGTGTGCGTTACACCTTC
CDR3: CASSQDSVRYTF

D: TRBD2
size: -
J: TRBJ2-1
V: TRBV7-9
DNA: TGTGCCAGCAGCCCATGGACTAGCGGGGGGGCAGATGAGCAGTTCTTC
CDR3: CASSPWTSGGADEQFF

D: -
size: -
J: TRBJ1-2
V: TRBV6-5
DNA: TGTGCCAGCAGTTACTCGAGGCTGAACTATGGCTACACCTTC
CDR3: CASSYSRLNYGYTF

D: -
size: -
J: TRBJ1-2
V: TRBV6-6
DNA: TGTGCCAGCAGCCGGGGGTTGGCTAGCTATGGCTACACCTTC
CDR3: CASSRGLASYGYTF

D: -
size: -
J: TRBJ1-5
V: TRBV2
DNA: TGTGCCAGTAGAGATAGCAATCAGCCCCAGCATTTT
CDR3: CASRDSNQPQHF

D: -
size: -
J: TRBJ1-4
V: TRBV30
DNA: TGTGCCTGGAGTAGGGTCGGGGTAACTAATGAAAAACTGTTTTTT
CDR3: CAWSRVGVTNEKLFF

D: -
size: -
J: TRBJ1-1
V: TRBV2
DNA: TGTGCCAGCAGTCTCGGCACTGAAGCTTTCTTT
CDR3: CASSLGTEAFF

D: TRBD1
size: -
J: TRBJ1-6
V: TRBV5-6
DNA: TGTGCCAGCAGCTTGTCGTGGGGACAGCGAGCATCACCCCTCCACTTT
CDR3: CASSLSWGQRASPLHF

D: TRBD1
size: -
J: TRBJ1-2
V: TRBV29-1
DNA: TGCAGCGTTGGCACAGGGGGTTATGGCTACACCTTC
CDR3: CSVGTGGYGYTF

D: -
size: -
J: TRBJ2-5
V: TRBV7-2
DNA: TGTGCCAGCAGCTTACGGGGTAGCGACGGGGAGACCCAGTACTTC
CDR3: CASSLRGSDGETQYF

D: -
size: -
J: TRBJ2-3
V: TRBV5-1
DNA: TGCGCCAGCAGCTCTCGGCAGGGGACAGATACGCAGTATTTT
CDR3: CASSSRQGTDTQYF

D: TRBD1
size: -
J: TRBJ1-1
V: TRBV19
DNA: TGTGCCAGTAGTGTCTCCTCGGGACAGGGGAGTCGCTCTGAAGCTTTCTTT
CDR3: CASSVSSGQGSRSEAFF

D: TRBD2
size: -
J: TRBJ2-3
V: TRBV6-5
DNA: TGTGCCAGCAGTTTTTCCCTAGCGGGGCCTACAGATACGCAGTATTTT
CDR3: CASSFSLAGPTDTQYF

D: -
size: -
J: TRBJ1-5
V: TRBV12-5
DNA: TGTGCTAGTGGTTTGGGAGAATTTCAGCCCCAGCATTTT
CDR3: CASGLGEFQPQHF

D: -
size: -
J: TRBJ1-6
V: TRBV30
DNA: TGTGCCTGGAAGAGGAGTTCTGGAGGGAATTCACCCCTCCACTTT
CDR3: CAWKRSSGGNSPLHF

D: -
size: -
J: TRBJ2-3
V: TRBV9
DNA: TGTGCCAGCAGCGTAGGTATCTCCCAGGGGATGGATACGCAGTATTTT
CDR3: CASSVGISQGMDTQYF

D: -
size: -
J: TRBJ2-2
V: TRBV3-1/TRBV3-2
DNA: TGTGCCAGCAGCCAAGCGGATCGGACAATAACCGGGGAGCTGTTTTTT
CDR3: CASSQADRTITGELFF

D: TRBD2
size: -
J: TRBJ2-3
V: TRBV10-2
DNA: TGCGCCAGCAGTGACAAGCGGGGGAGGACAGATACGCAGTATTTT
CDR3: CASSDKRGRTDTQYF

D: TRBD1
size: -
J: TRBJ2-7
V: TRBV2
DNA: TGTGCCAGCAGTGAAGAAGGTGGGACAGTCTACGAGCAGTACTTC
CDR3: CASSEEGGTVYEQYF

D: -
size: -
J: TRBJ2-2
V: TRBV29-1
DNA: TGCAGCGTTGTGGACAGTCAACACGGGGAGCTGTTTTTT
CDR3: CSVVDSQHGELFF

D: -
size: few
J: TRBJ1-3
V: TRBV3-1/TRBV3-2
DNA: TGTGCCAGCAGCCAAAACATCGTCTCTGGAAACACCATATATTTT
CDR3: CASSQNIVSGNTIYF

D: -
size: -
J: TRBJ1-6
V: TRBV6-7
DNA: TGTGCCAGCAGCCCCGGGGATCTAAATTCACCCCTCCACTTT
CDR3: CASSPGDLNSPLHF

D: -
size: -
J: TRBJ1-2
V: TRBV5-4
DNA: TGTGCCAGCAGCTTGAATTGGGCCCAGAGTCATGGCTACACCTTC
CDR3: CASSLNWAQSHGYTF

D: -
size: -
J: TRBJ1-2
V: TRBV3-1/TRBV3-2
DNA: TGTGCCAGCAGCCAAGATGTTGGCGCCAGGGTCCACACCTTC
CDR3: CASSQDVGARVHTF

D: TRBD2
size: -
J: TRBJ2-7
V: TRBV2
DNA: TGTGCCAGCAGTGTGGGAGGGGTCTCCCTGGCCTCCTACGAGCAGTACTTC
CDR3: CASSVGGVSLASYEQYF

D: TRBD1
size: -
J: TRBJ2-3
V: TRBV5-1
DNA: TGCGCCAGCAGCCAACGGGACAGGTTAACCGATACGCAGTATTTT
CDR3: CASSQRDRLTDTQYF

D: TRBD1
size: -
J: TRBJ1-6
V: TRBV7-8
DNA: TGTGCCAGCAGCCCGGGACAGGGGGCCCTCCACTTT
CDR3: CASSPGQGALHF

D: TRBD1
size: -
J: TRBJ1-2
V: TRBV5-8
DNA: TGTGCCAGCAGAGTGGGACAGCTACGCTATGGCTACACCTTC
CDR3: CASRVGQLRYGYTF

D: TRBD2
size: -
J: TRBJ2-5
V: TRBV30
DNA: TGTGCCTGGAGTGTTACTAGCGTGGGGACCCAGTACTTC
CDR3: CAWSVTSVGTQYF

D: TRBD1
size: -
J: TRBJ1-2
V: TRBV18
DNA: TGTGCCAGCTCAGGATCCGGGACAGATTATGGCTACACCTTC
CDR3: CASSGSGTDYGYTF

D: TRBD2
size: few
J: TRBJ2-1
V: TRBV7-2
DNA: TGTGCCAGCGAAGAGCGGGGGAACCCTGGCTCCTACAATGAGCAGTTCTTC
CDR3: CASEERGNPGSYNEQFF

D: -
size: -
J: TRBJ1-3
V: TRBV11-2
DNA: TGTGCCAGCAGCCTAGGGGGGCGAGGAAACACCATATATTTT
CDR3: CASSLGGRGNTIYF

D: -
size: -
J: TRBJ1-4
V: TRBV3-1/TRBV3-2
DNA: TGTGCCAGCAGCCAAGACCCTGAGGCAACTAATGAAAAACTGTTTTTT
CDR3: CASSQDPEATNEKLFF